This T cell receptor (beta chain) comes out of a study of shared clonotypes between healthy human individuals. Study-wide points: In this cohort, only blood was sampled, and tissue repertoires likely differ.

Splitting of each subset's genomic DNA was done evenly across several immunoSEQ plates. Sequencing used immunoSEQ multiplex PCR; TCRdb keeps in-frame clones, though not all of them. The table lists fewer than 600,000 clones, roughly 77% of them singletons. The CDR3 covers 14 residues. Germline CDR1 is LNHDA and CDR2 is SQIVND (reference sequence). V lost 7 bases to trimming and J lost 0 bases, with 10 bases between them. This clone was seen a handful of times. Its matching antigen is unknown. The receptor was derived from a woman in her thirties or forties in good health. Some clones in this sample may be carry-over from other donors' samples. This rearrangement joins TRBV19 to TRBJ1-3; the D is unclear. The sample taken for sequencing was PBMCs. Here the CDR3 DNA reads TGTGCCAGTAAGGACGGGAACTCTGGAAACACCATATATTTT. Its protein product is CASKDGNSGNTIYF.